This passage covers 25 T cell receptor beta chains from one sample sequenced in a study of read filtering for tumor transcriptome and immune sequencing. The library was built from about 400 ng RNA with molecular barcoded adaptors for alpha/delta and beta/gamma chains. In TCRdb, the reads were re-called with MiXCR into one record per CDR3 protein. The sample records roughly 69,000 distinct CDR3 sequences, approximately 14% being singletons. Sequencing was carried out using a population of CD138-negative cells sorted from bone marrow. These receptors were collected from a donor at least 40 years old with multiple myeloma.

Regarding this clonotype: One base away lies a much larger clone, so this may be a sequencing read error. The rearrangement uses TRBV12-3 or TRBV12-4 and TRBJ2-3; D might be TRBD1 or TRBD2, each matching 5 bases. The CDR3 consists of 14 residues. Trimming shortened V by 4 bases and J by 2 bases, and 10 bases separated the two germline ends. The CDR3 protein is CASSWDGFTDTQYF. CDR3 DNA sequence: TGTGCCAGCAGTTGGGACGGGTTCACAGATACGCAGTATTTT.

The sample holds many counts of this clonotype. J is TRBJ2-2 and V is TRBV29-1; D may be TRBD1 (5 bases). The CDR3 extends over 13 amino acids. Germline V gene lookup returns CDR1 SQVTM and CDR2 ANQGSEA. The V and J ends lost 4 bases and 2 bases respectively, with 8 bases between them. CDR3 sequence reads: CSVGRGNTGELFF. The CDR3 nucleotides are TGCAGCGTTGGAAGGGGTAACACCGGGGAGCTGTTTTTT.

This clonotype was observed at least ten times. The V and J genes are TRBV7-8 and TRBJ1-1; D call uncertain. V was pared by 0 bases and J by 3 bases, with 8 bases between. This CDR3 has 14 residues. CDR1 and CDR2 (germline): SGHVS, FQNEAQ. The CDR3 DNA reads as TGTGCCAGCAGCTTAGCCTTAAGGGACACTGAAGCTTTCTTT. The encoded protein is CASSLALRDTEAFF.

This clonotype was seen a handful of times. The V and J genes are TRBV6-2 or TRBV6-3 and TRBJ1-1; the D is unclear. The CDR3 is made up of 12 amino acids. Per germline, CDR1 MNHEY and CDR2 SVGEGT. Trimming took 8 bases from V and 3 from J, leaving 10 bases between them. CDR3 region: CASSPWDTEAFF. As DNA, the CDR3 is TGTGCCAGCTCCCCCTGGGACACTGAAGCTTTCTTT.

This clonotype was seen repeatedly, ten times or more. The chain links TRBV5-1 to TRBJ2-3, with TRBD2 matching 7 bases. The ends lost 2 bases at V and 0 bases at J; junction bases unmatched: 6. This CDR3 has 16 amino acids. CDR1 is SGHRS and CDR2 is YFSETQ in the germline V gene. Here the CDR3 reads CASSLNGRRSTDTQYF. Here the CDR3 DNA reads TGCGCCAGCAGCTTAAACGGGAGGCGGAGCACAGATACGCAGTATTTT.

This clonotype was seen repeatedly, ten times or more. This sequence joins TRBV29-1 and TRBJ1-1; D is uncertain. Germline values: CDR1 SQVTM, CDR2 ANQGSEA. The CDR3 has 12 residues. Trimming cost V 7 bases and J 3 bases, with 12 bases left between them. CDR3 in amino acids: CSAHGEYTEAFF. CDR3 DNA sequence: TGCAGCGCCCACGGGGAGTACACTGAAGCTTTCTTT.

This chain links TRBV6-4 with TRBJ1-5; tentative D call: TRBD1 (6 bases). The V gene lost 3 bases and the J gene lost 6 bases, with 24 bases spanning the gap. The CDR3 covers 18 residues. CDR1 and CDR2 (germline): MRHNA, SNTAGT. For the CDR3, the DNA is TGTGCCAGCAGTGAAGTCGCAGGTGGGACATGGGGCAGTCAGCCCCAGCATTTT. Translating it yields CASSEVAGGTWGSQPQHF.

CDR3 DNA: TGTGCCAGCAGCCAAGATGTGAGCGGCCACACAGATACGCAGTATTTT. Protein: CASSQDVSGHTDTQYF. The rearrangement uses TRBV14 and TRBJ2-3; perhaps TRBD2 as D (5 bases). V was pared by 0 bases and J by 2 bases, with 12 bases between. CDR3 length: 16 residues. CDR1 SGHDN and CDR2 FVKESK come from the germline V gene.

This clonotype was observed at least ten times. The V call is TRBV2, the J call TRBJ2-7; 10 positions agree with TRBD2. The CDR3 totals 13 residues. CDR1 SNHLY and CDR2 FYNNEI come from the germline V gene. Trimming removed 7 bases from V and 4 bases from J; junction bases left unmatched: 4. CDR3: CASKSSGRYEQYF. CDR3 in DNA: TGTGCCAGCAAGAGTAGCGGGAGGTACGAGCAGTACTTC. Based on the CDR3 plus reference TRBV2 and TRBJ2-7, the full variable domain is EPEVTQTPSHQVTQMGQEVILRCVPISNHLYFYWYRQILGQKVEFLVSFYNNEISEKSEIFDDQFSVERPDGSNFTLKIRSTKLEDSAMYFCASKSSGRYEQYFGPGTRLTVT.

This clonotype was seen repeatedly, ten times or more. The V and J genes are TRBV4-3 and TRBJ2-1; 9 bases match TRBD1. Germline V gives CDR1 LGHNA, CDR2 YSLEER. V was clipped by 4 bases and J by 5 bases; unmatched bases: 9. The CDR3 has 16 amino acids. The CDR3 reads CASSPRAQGADNEQFF. The DNA of the CDR3 is TGCGCCAGCAGCCCCCGGGCACAGGGGGCTGACAATGAGCAGTTCTTC.

Ten or more counts support this clonotype. V and J are TRBV5-1 and TRBJ2-2; no firm D call. The CDR3 totals 14 residues. Germline assignment: CDR1 SGHRS and CDR2 YFSETQ. V lost 3 bases and J 0 bases, leaving 6 bases between the germline ends. The CDR3 protein is CASSSQANTGELFF. CDR3 coding DNA: TGCGCCAGCAGCTCGCAGGCGAACACCGGGGAGCTGTTTTTT.

In its sample, this clonotype was seen many times. The chain employs TRBV3-1 and TRBJ2-7, with a weak D call TRBD1 (6 bases). The CDR3 consists of 13 residues. The V and J ends lost 5 bases and 3 bases respectively, with 11 bases between them. Per germline, CDR1 LGHDT and CDR2 YNNKEL (reference sequence). The DNA of the CDR3 is TGTGCCAGCAGCAGACGGGGACACTACGAGCAGTACTTC. Its translation is CASSRRGHYEQYF.

As regards this clonotype: A far larger clone is one base from this, pointing to a likely read error. DNA for the CDR3: TGTGCCAGCACACAATCCCACCCAGAGTCCCCCTACAATGAGCAGTTCTTC. Encoded protein: CASTQSHPESPYNEQFF. The V gene is TRBV7-9, the J gene TRBJ2-1, with D uncertain. From germline, CDR1 is SEHNR and CDR2 FQNEAQ (reference sequence). The CDR3 has 17 amino acids. The V end lost 7 bases, the J end lost 2 bases, and 21 bases lay between the germline ends.

This clonotype showed up many times. The chain carries TRBV5-5 and TRBJ1-4; tentative D call: TRBD1 (5 bases). Germline lookup yields CDR1 SGHKS and CDR2 YYEKEE (reference sequence). The ends were cut back, 4 bases at V and 8 bases at J, with 15 bases in the middle. The CDR3 runs 14 residues. In DNA, the CDR3 is TGTGCCAGCAGCACAGCCGCGGGGCCGGAAAAACTGTTTTTT. Amino acids: CASSTAAGPEKLFF.

The CDR3, as DNA: TGTGCCAGTACCGACAGCGGGCTAGCCAAAAACATTCAGTACTTC. Protein: CASTDSGLAKNIQYF. This chain links TRBV28 with TRBJ2-4, with D possibly TRBD2 on 6 matching bases. The V and J ends lost 9 bases and 0 bases respectively, with 15 bases between them. Germline V gene lookup returns CDR1 MDHEN and CDR2 SYDVKM. This CDR3 is 15 amino acids long.

This clonotype was detected many times. The chain carries TRBV11-2 and TRBJ2-2; no clear D. Trimming removed 5 bases at V and 1 base at J, with 5 bases between. Germline V gene data show CDR1 as SGHAT and CDR2 as FQNNGV. This CDR3 is built from 13 residues. The CDR3 DNA sequence: TGTGCCAGCAGCCCCAAGAACACCGGGGAGCTGTTTTTT. Its protein is CASSPKNTGELFF.

This clonotype showed up many times. This chain links TRBV20-1 with TRBJ2-7; TRBD1 matches 9 bases. CDR3 size: 13 residues. Trimming at V came to 5 bases and at J to 2 bases, leaving 4 bases not matched to a gene. Germline-derived CDR1 and CDR2 are DFQATT and SNEGSKA (reference sequence). CDR3 bases: TGCAGTGCTCGGGACAGGGCTGCCTACGAGCAGTACTTC. Protein sequence: CSARDRAAYEQYF.

Comment on this clonotype: A clone one base away is much larger, so this may be a read error. The chain carries TRBV29-1 and TRBJ1-1; 8 positions match TRBD1. J lost 2 bases, V lost 7 bases, and 3 bases had no gene match. This CDR3 has 12 amino acids. Germline CDR1 SQVTM, CDR2 ANQGSEA. In DNA form, the CDR3 reads TGCAGCGGGACAGGGCCCAACACTGAAGCTTTCTTT. Protein: CSGTGPNTEAFF.

This clonotype was detected a few times. A much larger clone lies one base from this, so it may be a read error. The V and J genes are TRBV29-1 and TRBJ1-2, with 7 bases identical to TRBD1. The CDR3 contains 13 residues. Germline assignment: CDR1 SQVTM and CDR2 ANQGSEA. With V trimmed by 8 bases and J by 3 bases, 9 bases remained unmatched. The CDR3 bases are TGCAGCAGAAGACAGGGAGGAGACTATGGCTACACCTTC. It translates to CSRRQGGDYGYTF.

In this sample, this clonotype turned up many times. The chain couples TRBV29-1 to TRBJ2-3, with D unresolved. The length of the CDR3 is 12 residues. Germline CDR1 is SQVTM and CDR2 is ANQGSEA. V shed 3 bases and J shed 5 bases, with 9 bases lying between them. The CDR3 sequence is CSVEATGDTQYF. CDR3 nucleotides: TGCAGCGTTGAGGCAACGGGAGATACGCAGTATTTT.

The V and J genes are TRBV20-1 and TRBJ1-5; D is perhaps TRBD1 (5 bases). Germline values: CDR1 DFQATT, CDR2 SNEGSKA (reference sequence). Trimming left V 1 base short and J 4 bases short, with 14 bases between. The CDR3 spans 15 residues. The CDR3 reads CSARGQGVRNQPQHF. The CDR3 coding sequence is TGCAGTGCTAGAGGTCAGGGAGTTAGAAATCAGCCCCAGCATTTT.

With respect to this clonotype: This may be a read error, as it is one base from a much larger clone. It is likely a read error, because the conserved phenylalanine at the end of the CDR3 is missing. CDR3 residues: CASSLDPGGYTL. CDR3 in DNA: TGTGCCAGCAGCTTGGATCCAGGCGGCTACACCTTA. This chain uses TRBV5-5 with TRBJ1-2, with no clear D. The length of the CDR3 is 12 residues. From germline, CDR1 is SGHKS and CDR2 YYEKEE (reference sequence). Trimming removed 0 bases from V and 8 bases from J, with 8 bases in between.

The chain employs TRBV18 and TRBJ2-1, with D possibly matching TRBD2 (5 bases). Germline V lookup: CDR1 KGHSH, CDR2 LQKENI. V was cut by 5 bases and J by 12 bases, with 14 bases left in between. The CDR3 has 12 residues. The CDR3 bases are TGTGCCAGCTCATCGGACGACTATGGGCAGTTCTTC. As protein: CASSSDDYGQFF.

This rearrangement joins TRBV28 to TRBJ2-7, with 9 bases identical to TRBD2. The junction had 4 bases not matched to a gene; V was cut back by 6 bases and J by 7 bases. The CDR3 runs 12 residues. The germline gives CDR1 MDHEN, CDR2 SYDVKM. In DNA, the CDR3 is TGTGCCAGCAGGGGACTAGCCTTTGAGCAGTACTTC. As protein: CASRGLAFEQYF.

This clonotype was counted many times. This chain connects TRBV5-1 to TRBJ2-1; D remains ambiguous. The germline gives CDR1 SGHRS, CDR2 YFSETQ. V dropped 0 bases and J dropped 6 bases, with 13 bases sitting between them. The CDR3 loop spans 15 amino acids. The DNA of the CDR3 is TGCGCCAGCAGCTTGGAACGGACCCCTCCCAATGAGCAGTTCTTC. Translation gives CASSLERTPPNEQFF.